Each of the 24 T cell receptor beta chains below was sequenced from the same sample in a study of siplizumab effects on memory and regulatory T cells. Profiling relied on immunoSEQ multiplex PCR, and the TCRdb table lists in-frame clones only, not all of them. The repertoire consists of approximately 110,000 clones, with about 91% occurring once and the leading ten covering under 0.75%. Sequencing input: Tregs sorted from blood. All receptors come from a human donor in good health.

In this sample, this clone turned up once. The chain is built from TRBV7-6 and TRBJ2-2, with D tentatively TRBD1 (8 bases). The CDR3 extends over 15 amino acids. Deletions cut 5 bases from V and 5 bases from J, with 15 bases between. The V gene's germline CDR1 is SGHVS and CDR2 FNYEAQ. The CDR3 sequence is CASSPTGEGTGELFF. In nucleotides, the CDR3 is TGTGCCAGCAGCCCGACAGGGGAGGGTACCGGGGAGCTGTTTTTT.

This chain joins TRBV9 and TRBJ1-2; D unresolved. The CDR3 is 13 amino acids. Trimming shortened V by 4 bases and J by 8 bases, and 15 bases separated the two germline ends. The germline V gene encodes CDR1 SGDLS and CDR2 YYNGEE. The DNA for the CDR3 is TGTGCCAGCAGCCCCCACATGGTAGGGGGCTACACCTTC. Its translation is CASSPHMVGGYTF.

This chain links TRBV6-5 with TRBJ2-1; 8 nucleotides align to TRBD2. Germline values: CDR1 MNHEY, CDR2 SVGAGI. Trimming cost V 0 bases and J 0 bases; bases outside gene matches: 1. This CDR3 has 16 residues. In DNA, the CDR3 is TGTGCCAGCAGTTACTCCAGCGGGAGCTCCTACAATGAGCAGTTCTTC. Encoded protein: CASSYSSGSSYNEQFF.

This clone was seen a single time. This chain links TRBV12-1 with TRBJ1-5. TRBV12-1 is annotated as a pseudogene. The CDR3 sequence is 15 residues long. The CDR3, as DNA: TGTGCCAGCAGCTTCACCTCCTTTAGCAATCAGCCCCAGCATTTT. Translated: CASSFTSFSNQPQHF.

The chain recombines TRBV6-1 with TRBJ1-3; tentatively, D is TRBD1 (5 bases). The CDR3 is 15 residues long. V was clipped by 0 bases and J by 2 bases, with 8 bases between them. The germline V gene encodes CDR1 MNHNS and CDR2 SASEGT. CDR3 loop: CASSEALRAGNTIYF. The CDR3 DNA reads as TGTGCCAGCAGTGAAGCCCTCAGGGCTGGAAACACCATATATTTT.

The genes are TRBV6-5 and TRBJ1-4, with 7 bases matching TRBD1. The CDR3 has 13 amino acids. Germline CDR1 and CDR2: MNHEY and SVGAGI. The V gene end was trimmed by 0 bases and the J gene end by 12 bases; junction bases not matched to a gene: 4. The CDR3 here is CASSYSRTGELFF. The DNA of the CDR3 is TGTGCCAGCAGTTACTCGAGGACAGGAGAACTGTTTTTT.

CDR3 coding DNA: TGTGCCAGCAGCTACCCCCCTTACGTTCATAGGCAAAGCACAGATACGCAGTATTTT. This sequence encodes CASSYPPYVHRQSTDTQYF. The chain combines TRBV11-2 with TRBJ2-3; D is unresolved. Germline V gives CDR1 SGHAT, CDR2 FQNNGV. The ends were cut back, 4 bases at V and 0 bases at J, with 23 bases in the middle. The length of the CDR3 is 19 residues. Variable domain in full (rest from reference TRBV11-2 and TRBJ2-3): EAGVAQSPRYKIIEKRQSVAFWCNPISGHATLYWYQQILGQGPKLLIQFQNNGVVDDSQLPKDRFSAERLKGVDSTLKIQPAKLEDSAVYLCASSYPPYVHRQSTDTQYFGPGTRLTVL.

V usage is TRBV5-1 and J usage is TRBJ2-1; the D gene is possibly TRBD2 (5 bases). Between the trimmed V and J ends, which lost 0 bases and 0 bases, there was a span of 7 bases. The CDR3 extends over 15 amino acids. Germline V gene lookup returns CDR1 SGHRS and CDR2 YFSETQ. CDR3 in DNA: TGCGCCAGCAGCTTGGCGGGGAGCTCCTACAATGAGCAGTTCTTC. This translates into CASSLAGSSYNEQFF.

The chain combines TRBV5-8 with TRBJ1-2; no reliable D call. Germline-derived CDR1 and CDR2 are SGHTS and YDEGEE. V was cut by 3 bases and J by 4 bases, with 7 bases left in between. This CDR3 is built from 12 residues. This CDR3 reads CASSYLFYGYTF. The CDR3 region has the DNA TGTGCCAGCAGCTACCTATTCTATGGCTACACCTTC.

CDR3 amino acids: CASSGGQGTDQPQHF. The CDR3 DNA reads as TGTGCCAGCAGCGGGGGACAGGGGACCGATCAGCCCCAGCATTTT. The gene calls are TRBV9 and TRBJ1-5; 10 bases match TRBD1. This CDR3 comprises 15 residues. Germline CDR1 is SGDLS and CDR2 is YYNGEE. The V gene end was trimmed by 3 bases and the J gene end by 5 bases; junction bases not matched to a gene: 5.

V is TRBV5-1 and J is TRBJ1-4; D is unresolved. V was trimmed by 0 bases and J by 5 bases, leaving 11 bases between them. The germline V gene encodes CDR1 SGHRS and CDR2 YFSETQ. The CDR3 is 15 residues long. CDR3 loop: CASSLGVTSNEKLFF. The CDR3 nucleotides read TGCGCCAGCAGCTTGGGTGTGACAAGCAATGAAAAACTGTTTTTT.

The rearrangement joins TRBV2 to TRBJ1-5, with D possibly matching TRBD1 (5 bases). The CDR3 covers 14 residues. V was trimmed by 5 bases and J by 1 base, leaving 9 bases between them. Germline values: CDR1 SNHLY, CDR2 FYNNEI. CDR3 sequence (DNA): TGTGCCAGCAGTACTGACAGAAGCAATCAGCCCCAGCATTTT. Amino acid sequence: CASSTDRSNQPQHF.

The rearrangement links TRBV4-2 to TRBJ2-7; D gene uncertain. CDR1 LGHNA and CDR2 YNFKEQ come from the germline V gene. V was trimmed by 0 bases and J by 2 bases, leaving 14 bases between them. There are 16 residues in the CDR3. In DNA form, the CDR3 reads TGTGCCAGCAGCCAAGATAAGATCGCGGCTACCTACGAGCAGTACTTC. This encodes CASSQDKIAATYEQYF.

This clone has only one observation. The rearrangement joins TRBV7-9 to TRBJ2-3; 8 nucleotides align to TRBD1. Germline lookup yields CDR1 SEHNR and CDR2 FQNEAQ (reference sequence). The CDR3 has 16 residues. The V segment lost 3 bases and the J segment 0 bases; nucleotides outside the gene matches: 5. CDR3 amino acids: CASSLLTGASTDTQYF. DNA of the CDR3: TGTGCCAGCAGCTTGTTGACAGGGGCAAGCACAGATACGCAGTATTTT. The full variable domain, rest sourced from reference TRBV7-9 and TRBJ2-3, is DTGVSQNPRHKITKRGQNVTFRCDPISEHNRLYWYRQTLGQGPEFLTYFQNEAQLEKSRLLSDRFSAERPKGSFSTLEIQRTEQGDSAMYLCASSLLTGASTDTQYFGPGTRLTVL.

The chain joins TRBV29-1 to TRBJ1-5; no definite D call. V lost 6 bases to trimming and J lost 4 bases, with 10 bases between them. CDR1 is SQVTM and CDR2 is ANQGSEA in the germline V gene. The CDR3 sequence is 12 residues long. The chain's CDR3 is CSVGWGNQPQHF. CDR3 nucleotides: TGCAGCGTGGGCTGGGGAAATCAGCCCCAGCATTTT.

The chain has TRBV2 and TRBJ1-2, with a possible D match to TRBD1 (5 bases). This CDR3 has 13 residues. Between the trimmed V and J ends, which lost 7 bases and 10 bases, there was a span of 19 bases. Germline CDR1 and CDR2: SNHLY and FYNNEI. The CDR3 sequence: CASIERGLGDYTF. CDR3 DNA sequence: TGTGCCAGCATCGAAAGGGGCCTAGGAGACTACACCTTC.

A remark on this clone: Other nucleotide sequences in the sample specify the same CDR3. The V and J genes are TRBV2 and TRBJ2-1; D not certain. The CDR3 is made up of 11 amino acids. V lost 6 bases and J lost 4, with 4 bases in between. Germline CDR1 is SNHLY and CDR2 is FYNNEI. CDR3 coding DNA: TGTGCCAGCAGGGGTTACAATGAGCAGTTCTTC. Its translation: CASRGYNEQFF.

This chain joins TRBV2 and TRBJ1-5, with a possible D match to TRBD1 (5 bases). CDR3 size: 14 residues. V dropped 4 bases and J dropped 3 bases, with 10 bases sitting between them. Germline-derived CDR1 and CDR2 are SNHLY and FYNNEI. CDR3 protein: CASSVRQNNQPQHF. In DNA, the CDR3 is TGTGCCAGCAGTGTTCGACAGAACAATCAGCCCCAGCATTTT.

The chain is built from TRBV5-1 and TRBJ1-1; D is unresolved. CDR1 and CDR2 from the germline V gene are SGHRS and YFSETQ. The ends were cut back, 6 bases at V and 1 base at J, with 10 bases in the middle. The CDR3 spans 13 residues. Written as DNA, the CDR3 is TGCGCCAGCACCTCGTCAGCGAACACTGAAGCTTTCTTT. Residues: CASTSSANTEAFF.

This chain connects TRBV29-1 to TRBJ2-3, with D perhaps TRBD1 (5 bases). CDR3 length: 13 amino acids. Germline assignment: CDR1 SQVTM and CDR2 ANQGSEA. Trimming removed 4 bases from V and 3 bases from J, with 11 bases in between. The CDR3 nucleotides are TGCAGCGTTGTACGCAGGGCGACAGATACGCAGTATTTT. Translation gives CSVVRRATDTQYF.

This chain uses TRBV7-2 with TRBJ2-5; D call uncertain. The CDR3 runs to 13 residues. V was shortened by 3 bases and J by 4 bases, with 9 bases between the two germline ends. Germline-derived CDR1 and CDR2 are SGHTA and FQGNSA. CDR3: CASSFRSVETQYF. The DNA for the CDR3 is TGTGCCAGCAGCTTCCGAAGCGTAGAGACCCAGTACTTC.

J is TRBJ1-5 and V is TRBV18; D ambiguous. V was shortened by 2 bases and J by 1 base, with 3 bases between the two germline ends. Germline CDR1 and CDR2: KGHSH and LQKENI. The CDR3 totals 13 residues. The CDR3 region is CASSPESNQPQHF. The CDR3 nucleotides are TGTGCCAGCTCACCAGAAAGCAATCAGCCCCAGCATTTT. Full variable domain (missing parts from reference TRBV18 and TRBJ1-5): NAGVMQNPRHLVRRRGQEARLRCSPMKGHSHVYWYRQLPEEGLKFMVYLQKENIIDESGMPKERFSAEFPKEGPSILRIQQVVRGDSAAYFCASSPESNQPQHFGDGTRLSIL.

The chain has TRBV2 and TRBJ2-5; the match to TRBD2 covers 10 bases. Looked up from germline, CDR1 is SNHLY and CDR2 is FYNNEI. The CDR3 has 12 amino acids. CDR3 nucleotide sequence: TGTGTGAGCGGGAGGGCCACCGGGACCCAGTACTTC. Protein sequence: CVSGRATGTQYF.

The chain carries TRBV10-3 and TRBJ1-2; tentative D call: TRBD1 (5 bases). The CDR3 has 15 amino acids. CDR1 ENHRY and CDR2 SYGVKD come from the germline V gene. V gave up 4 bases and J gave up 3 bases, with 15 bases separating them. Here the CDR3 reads CAISAGFLLDYGYTF. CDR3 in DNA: TGTGCCATCAGTGCAGGGTTTTTGCTGGACTATGGCTACACCTTC.